This is a list of T cell receptor beta chains from one sample in a study of breast tumors, draining lymph nodes, adjacent tissues. TCRdb itself ran the multiplex PCR reads through MiXCR, one entry per CDR3 protein. The table has around 290,000 distinct CDR3 sequences, 30% seen once. The sequenced sample was axillary lymph node tissue. These receptors were collected from a female donor with breast cancer. Some clones in this sample may be carry-over from other donors' samples. Each CDR3 is given with its conserved first and last residue. D genes are given only for firm matches. The listing skips clone size in some rows; elsewhere it reads once, few, many or a size class.

D	size	V	J	CDR3	DNA
NA	many	TRBV5-6	TRBJ2-5	CASRPGPGAQETQYF	TGTGCCAGCAGGCCTGGACCTGGGGCTCAAGAGACCCAGTACTTC
NA	many	TRBV10-3	TRBJ2-3	CAIGKGISPGTDTQYF	TGTGCCATCGGAAAAGGTATCTCCCCAGGCACAGATACGCAGTATTTT
NA	many	TRBV4-1	TRBJ2-5	CASSQDHSGFEETQYF	TGCGCCAGCAGCCAAGATCATTCTGGGTTTGAAGAGACCCAGTACTTC
NA	many	TRBV12-3/TRBV12-4	TRBJ2-1	CASSPPSPRLSYNEQFF	TGTGCCAGCAGCCCCCCGTCCCCCCGACTGTCTTACAATGAGCAGTTCTTC
TRBD1	many	TRBV19	TRBJ2-3	CASSDWDRESTDTQYF	TGTGCCAGTAGTGATTGGGACAGGGAAAGCACAGATACGCAGTATTTT
NA	many	TRBV20-1	TRBJ1-6	CSARGQGSSPLHF	TGCAGTGCTAGAGGCCAGGGAAGTTCACCCCTCCACTTT
NA	many	TRBV30	TRBJ1-2	CAWSDEGGYTF	TGTGCCTGGAGTGACGAGGGTGGCTACACCTTC
NA	NA	TRBV25-1	TRBJ2-1	CASSESHRVRVHEQFF	TGTGCCAGCAGTGAATCCCACAGGGTCCGCGTTCATGAGCAGTTCTTC
NA	once	TRBV9	TRBJ1-5	CASSGLGGQETQHF	TGTGCCAGCAGCGGACTCGGAGGGCAAGAGACCCAGCATTTT
NA	many	TRBV24-1	TRBJ2-2	CATSVPGTGELFF	TGTGCCACCAGTGTGCCGGGCACCGGGGAGCTGTTTTTT
NA	NA	TRBV7-8	TRBJ1-6	CASCLEGRSPLHF	TGTGCCAGCTGCTTAGAGGGACGTTCGCCCCTCCACTTT
TRBD1	NA	TRBV4-3	TRBJ1-4	CASSQDARGQGGEKLFF	TGCGCCAGCAGCCAAGATGCGCGGGGACAGGGAGGGGAAAAACTGTTTTTT
TRBD1	many	TRBV7-2	TRBJ2-7	CASSYGQGLDEQYF	TGTGCCAGCAGCTACGGACAGGGGCTGGACGAGCAGTACTTC
NA	NA	TRBV28	TRBJ2-7	CASSDVDMTYEQYF	TGTGCCAGCAGTGACGTTGACATGACCTACGAGCAGTACTTC
TRBD1	many	TRBV6-1	TRBJ1-5	CASSEWDRVDNQPQHF	TGTGCCAGCAGTGAATGGGACAGGGTCGACAATCAGCCCCAGCATTTT
NA	many	TRBV20-1	TRBJ2-7	CSARPPPSYEQYF	TGCAGTGCTAGACCCCCACCTTCCTACGAGCAGTACTTC
NA	many	TRBV7-2	TRBJ2-5	CASSLRLEETQYF	TGTGCCAGCAGCTTACGTCTAGAGGAGACCCAGTACTTC
TRBD1	few	TRBV6-6	TRBJ1-2	CASSYAPGQGTSGYAF	TGTGCCAGCAGTTACGCACCGGGACAGGGTACATCGGGCTACGCCTTC
TRBD2	many	TRBV7-2	TRBJ2-7	CASSPLSGSHEQYF	TGTGCCAGCAGCCCCTTGAGCGGGAGCCACGAGCAGTACTTC
NA	NA	TRBV10-1	TRBJ2-2	CASSGILFTGELFF	TGTGCCAGCTCCGGGATTCTATTCACCGGGGAGCTGTTTTTT
NA	many	TRBV30	TRBJ2-6	CAWGIGRISGANVLTF	TGTGCCTGGGGGATCGGACGGATCTCTGGGGCCAACGTCCTGACTTTC
TRBD2	many	TRBV20-1	TRBJ2-3	CSASRGLAGSTDTQYF	TGCAGTGCTAGTCGGGGCTTAGCGGGAAGCACAGATACGCAGTATTTT
NA	NA	TRBV11-1	TRBJ2-7	CASSRPGGSPYEQYF	TGTGCCAGCAGCCGGCCGGGGGGCTCCCCCTACGAGCAGTACTTC
TRBD2	NA	TRBV2	TRBJ2-2	CAGSVSASGRAPLFF	TGTGCCGGCAGTGTTTCGGCTAGCGGGAGGGCACCGCTGTTCTTT
NA	many	TRBV7-2	TRBJ2-7	CASSFAGTASYEQYF	TGTGCCAGCAGCTTTGCCGGGACGGCCTCCTACGAGCAGTACTTC
NA	few	TRBV30	TRBJ2-7	CAWSPGLRYEQYF	TGTGCCTGGAGCCCAGGGCTTAGGTACGAGCAGTACTTC
TRBD1	many	TRBV5-6	TRBJ2-2	CASSGMGQGTGELFF	TGTGCCAGCAGCGGGATGGGACAGGGCACCGGGGAGCTGTTTTTT
NA	many	TRBV20-1	TRBJ2-7	CSARDERRIYEQYF	TGCAGTGCTAGAGATGAGAGACGGATCTACGAGCAGTACTTC
NA	many	TRBV5-1	TRBJ1-6	CASRRSGVDNSPLHF	TGCGCCAGCAGACGAAGCGGCGTCGACAATTCACCCCTCCACTTT
TRBD1	many	TRBV7-6	TRBJ1-3	CASSLGGTAGNTIYF	TGTGCCAGCAGCTTAGGAGGGACAGCAGGAAACACCATATATTTT
NA	many	TRBV7-9	TRBJ2-7	CASSWGWGAGSYEQYF	TGTGCCAGCAGCTGGGGATGGGGGGCTGGTTCCTACGAGCAGTACTTC
NA	NA	TRBV15	TRBJ1-2	CATSRGLQLYGHTF	TGTGCCACTAGCAGAGGGTTACAGCTCTATGGCCACACCTTC
TRBD2	many	TRBV19	TRBJ2-1	CASSASSGRNNEQFF	TGTGCCAGTAGTGCGTCTAGCGGGAGGAACAATGAGCAGTTCTTC
TRBD1	many	TRBV7-6	TRBJ2-7	CASSSPGQGINEQYF	TGTGCCAGCAGCTCCCCGGGACAGGGGATAAACGAGCAGTACTTC
NA	many	TRBV12-3/TRBV12-4	TRBJ2-7	CASTPTGGALRHSYEQYF	TGTGCCAGCACCCCCACGGGCGGGGCTCTCCGTCACTCCTACGAGCAGTACTTC
NA	many	TRBV20-1	TRBJ2-3	CSALILTTDTQYF	TGCAGTGCTTTGATCCTTACCACAGATACGCAGTATTTT
NA	NA	TRBV28	TRBJ2-5	CASSLAGLQGETQYF	TGTGCCAGCAGTTTAGCGGGACTTCAAGGAGAGACCCAGTACTTC
TRBD2	many	TRBV5-6	TRBJ2-7	CASSDLTSGRGEQYF	TGTGCCAGCAGCGACTTGACTAGCGGGAGAGGAGAGCAGTACTTC
TRBD1	NA	TRBV4-1	TRBJ2-7	CASSQVTGGLPYEQYF	TGCGCCAGCAGCCAGGTGACAGGGGGACTCCCCTACGAGCAGTACTTC